This T cell receptor (beta chain) is drawn from a study of cytomegalovirus exposure and HLA in healthy donors. Study summary: A preliminary data release comprised roughly 80 million unique TCRs obtained from HLA-typed donors. Study results and limitations: Sequence variants that were highly shared formed a cluster that was likely a sequencing artifact. Earlier analysis looked at TCR beta V segments, and most were productive about 90% or about 30% of the time. The sole available immune exposure information was CMV serostatus.

Primers for the PCR totalled 60 Vbeta and 13 Jbeta. Here immunoSEQ multiplex PCR was the method, and the copy in TCRdb shows in-frame clones only, minus some. The data contain approximately 160,000 clones, around four fifths of them singletons. On this clone itself: Its antigen is as yet unknown.

This CDR3 is built from 13 residues. Trimming cost V 0 bases and J 8 bases, with 5 bases left between them. Germline V CDR1 and CDR2: MGHRA, YSYEKL. This rearrangement joins TRBV4-1 to TRBJ1-6; a possible D gene is TRBD1 (5 bases). This sequence was found in a girl aged 10 to 17 in good health and CMV-seropositive. The specimen was PBMCs. CDR3 protein: CASSQDRDSPLHF. In nucleotides, the CDR3 is TGCGCCAGCAGCCAAGACAGGGATTCACCCCTCCACTTT.